Sequencing of this T cell receptor beta chain was carried out in a study of long-term antiretroviral therapy in people with HIV. Details on this clone: Its antigen is unknown.

Study-wide findings and caveats: Dominance of pre-ART expanded clones persisted, fluctuating and often declining after ART. Documentation of ART adherence, viral resistance or therapy changes was absent.

CDR1 is LNHDA, CDR2 SQIVND, per germline (reference sequence). The CDR3 has 15 amino acids. V lost 5 bases and J lost 6, with 16 bases in between. Samples were assayed with immunoSEQ v3.0 at survey level. This table comes from immunoSEQ multiplex PCR, and its TCRdb copy is limited to in-frame clones, with some not included. The profile covers more than 25,000 clones, with around 97% appearing a single time and around 2% taken by the ten largest. Sample: unsorted PBMCs, taken 7.6 years after starting antiretroviral therapy. This chain joins TRBV19 and TRBJ2-2; the D is unclear. This TCR derives from a man younger than 40 with HIV. Here the CDR3 DNA reads TGTGCCAGTAGTCCTGTTAGGGCCGAGCCCGGGGAGCTGTTTTTT. As protein: CASSPVRAEPGELFF.